A selection of T cell receptor beta chains follows, all from one sample in a study of T cells in Graves' hyperthyroidism and ophthalmopathy. TCRdb analysed the multiplex PCR reads with MiXCR anew, one entry per CDR3 protein. The sample has some 550,000 distinct CDR3 sequences; roughly 20% are singletons. The sequenced sample consisted of blood. The receptors originated from a man in his late teens or twenties with Graves' hyperthyroidism. Both conserved end residues are part of each CDR3. D genes are given only for firm matches. For some rows the clone size is stated as once, few or many, or as a class when expanded; others skip it.

>few|-|TRBV30|TRBJ1-2
CAWSTDRYGYTF
TGTGCCTGGAGTACGGACCGCTATGGCTACACCTTC
>many|TRBD1|TRBV6-5|TRBJ1-1
CASQQTGEYVEAFF
TGTGCCAGCCAGCAGACAGGGGAGTATGTTGAAGCTTTCTTT
>many|-|TRBV19|TRBJ2-6
CASSSQESGANVLTF
TGTGCCAGTAGTAGCCAGGAGAGCGGGGCCAACGTCCTGACTTTC
>once|-|TRBV19|TRBJ1-3
CASSGTGRGGNTIYF
TGTGCCAGTAGTGGAACAGGGCGTGGTGGAAACACCATATATTTT
>many|TRBD1|TRBV4-1|TRBJ2-7
CASSRGTGTYPYEQYF
TGCGCCAGCAGCCGAGGGACAGGGACTTATCCTTACGAGCAGTACTTC
>many|-|TRBV27|TRBJ2-7
CASSYGATYEQYF
TGTGCCAGCAGTTACGGGGCCACCTACGAGCAGTACTTC
>-|-|TRBV2|TRBJ1-3
CASNLTGPGNTIYF
TGTGCCAGCAACCTAACAGGACCTGGAAACACCATATATTTT
>many|-|TRBV6-2/TRBV6-3|TRBJ1-1
CASSYESNTEAFF
TGTGCCAGCAGTTACGAGTCGAACACTGAAGCTTTCTTT
>-|TRBD1|TRBV4-2|TRBJ2-2
CASSLSLGQGRELFF
TGTGCCAGCAGCCTAAGTCTGGGACAGGGCCGGGAGCTGTTTTTT
>many|-|TRBV6-5|TRBJ1-5
CASSKISGGNQPQHF
TGTGCCAGCAGCAAAATAAGTGGAGGCAATCAGCCCCAGCATTTT
>-|-|TRBV3-1|TRBJ2-2
CASSQGLPPAGELFF
TGTGCCAGCAGCCAAGGTTTACCCCCAGCCGGGGAGCTGTTTTTT
>-|-|TRBV6-2/TRBV6-3|TRBJ1-6
CASTRGTENSPLHF
TGTGCCAGCACCCGCGGGACGGAGAATTCACCCCTCCACTTT
>-|-|TRBV4-1|TRBJ1-1
CASSQDWWGVQDTEAFF
TGCGCCAGCAGCCAAGATTGGTGGGGTGTGCAGGACACTGAAGCTTTCTTT
>-|-|TRBV28|TRBJ1-1
CASVAAGRNTEAFF
TGTGCCAGCGTGGCGGCAGGTCGGAACACTGAAGCTTTCTTT
>many|-|TRBV28|TRBJ2-7
CASNPPGGVYEQYF
TGTGCCAGCAACCCCCCCGGGGGTGTGTACGAGCAGTACTTC
>-|-|TRBV29-1|TRBJ1-2
CSVDSLRGYGYTF
TGCAGCGTTGATTCTTTAAGGGGCTATGGCTACACCTTC
>many|-|TRBV19|TRBJ1-1
CATRTEGYTEAFF
TGTGCCACTAGGACAGAGGGGTACACTGAAGCTTTCTTT
>-|-|TRBV6-2/TRBV6-3|TRBJ1-2
CASSYVPGGLTSGYTF
TGTGCCAGCAGTTACGTTCCGGGGGGACTAACGTCTGGCTACACCTTC
>-|-|TRBV20-1|TRBJ1-5
CSAISDAVVGGNQPQHF
TGCAGTGCTATTTCCGATGCCGTGGTAGGGGGCAATCAGCCCCAGCATTTT
>-|-|TRBV12-3/TRBV12-4|TRBJ2-7
CASSPSPGSSVGQYF
TGTGCCAGCAGTCCATCCCCGGGCTCATCGGTAGGGCAGTACTTC
>-|TRBD2|TRBV7-2|TRBJ2-7
CASSYLAGGTYEQYF
TGTGCCAGCAGTTATCTAGCGGGGGGCACCTACGAGCAGTACTTC
>-|TRBD2|TRBV6-5|TRBJ2-7
CASSYETGTSGLYEQYF
TGTGCCAGCAGTTACGAGACCGGGACTAGCGGACTTTACGAGCAGTACTTC
>-|-|TRBV10-2|TRBJ1-2
CASSDRTNGGYTF
TGCGCCAGCAGTGACCGGACGAACGGGGGCTACACCTTC
>many|-|TRBV27|TRBJ1-6
CASSLLAYNSPLHF
TGTGCCAGCAGTTTACTCGCCTACAATTCACCCCTCCACTTT
>few|TRBD1|TRBV5-1|TRBJ2-2
CASRGQGANTGELFF
TGCGCCAGCAGGGGACAGGGCGCGAACACCGGGGAGCTGTTTTTT
>many|-|TRBV12-3/TRBV12-4|TRBJ2-7
CASSLGLSEQYF
TGTGCCAGCAGTCTCGGACTTTCCGAGCAGTACTTC
>-|-|TRBV12-3/TRBV12-4|TRBJ1-1
CASSYATGSLAFF
TGTGCCAGCAGTTACGCTACCGGGTCACTGGCTTTCTTT
>many|-|TRBV20-1|TRBJ1-6
CSASQRGLHGLHF
TGCAGTGCTAGCCAACGGGGGCTTCATGGCCTCCACTTT
>once|TRBD2|TRBV12-3/TRBV12-4|TRBJ2-7
CASGGLAESHEQYF
TGTGCCAGCGGGGGACTAGCGGAGTCCCACGAGCAGTACTTC
>-|-|TRBV2|TRBJ2-5
CASSWETQYF
TGTGCCAGTAGTTGGGAGACCCAGTACTTC
>many|-|TRBV30|TRBJ2-5
CAWSALLEGKETQYF
TGTGCCTGGAGTGCGCTATTGGAGGGAAAAGAGACCCAGTACTTC
>-|-|TRBV6-2/TRBV6-3|TRBJ1-5
CASRLEGRQPQHF
TGTGCCAGCAGGCTTGAGGGTCGTCAGCCCCAGCATTTT
>-|-|TRBV7-9|TRBJ1-1
CASSQITGTEAFF
TGTGCCAGCAGCCAAATCACGGGAACTGAAGCTTTCTTT
>many|-|TRBV6-1|TRBJ2-2
CASIRLATGELFF
TGTGCCAGCATCAGACTTGCCACCGGGGAGCTGTTTTTT
>many|-|TRBV6-1|TRBJ2-7
CASSDAFPYEQYF
TGTGCCAGCAGTGATGCATTTCCCTACGAGCAGTACTTC
>many|-|TRBV28|TRBJ2-2
CASSPPWGPGTGELFF
TGTGCCAGCAGCCCCCCCTGGGGGCCAGGCACCGGGGAGCTGTTTTTT
>many|-|TRBV5-1|TRBJ1-3
CASSLDTLGGTIYF
TGCGCCAGCAGCTTAGATACGCTCGGGGGCACCATATATTTT
>many|-|TRBV12-3/TRBV12-4|TRBJ1-1
CASRPGTHYTEAFF
TGTGCCAGCAGGCCCGGGACACATTACACTGAAGCTTTCTTT
>many|TRBD1|TRBV9|TRBJ2-5
CASSPQQGRQETQYF
TGTGCCAGCAGCCCTCAACAGGGGCGCCAAGAGACCCAGTACTTC
>many|TRBD1|TRBV30|TRBJ2-7
CAGGQGSSYEQYF
TGTGCCGGGGGACAGGGCAGCTCCTACGAGCAGTACTTC
>-|-|TRBV24-1|TRBJ1-1
CATSGRTDTEAFF
TGTGCCACCAGTGGCCGTACGGACACTGAAGCTTTCTTT
>many|TRBD2|TRBV20-1|TRBJ2-7
CSARGLAQSSYEQYF
TGCAGTGCTAGAGGACTAGCCCAGAGCTCCTACGAGCAGTACTTC
>many|-|TRBV27|TRBJ1-1
CASSLNWDMQGAFF
TGTGCCAGCAGTCTAAACTGGGATATGCAGGGAGCTTTCTTT
>many|-|TRBV29-1|TRBJ2-5
CSVEDLSPTETQYF
TGCAGCGTTGAAGATCTTAGTCCCACGGAGACCCAGTACTTC
>-|-|TRBV5-8|TRBJ1-1
CASSPLWGTEAFF
TGCGCCAGCAGCCCTCTCTGGGGCACTGAAGCTTTCTTT
>many|-|TRBV27|TRBJ2-7
CASCDRLIYEQYF
TGTGCCAGCTGCGACCGTCTAATATACGAGCAGTACTTC
>-|TRBD1|TRBV5-1|TRBJ1-1
CASSKRDQNPGGTEAFF
TGCGCCAGCAGCAAGCGAGACCAGAACCCAGGGGGGACTGAAGCTTTCTTT
>many|-|TRBV6-5|TRBJ2-7
CASSYSLAYEQYF
TGTGCCAGCAGTTACTCGTTGGCCTACGAGCAGTACTTC
>-|-|TRBV27|TRBJ2-7
CASSLYPKASAEQYF
TGTGCCAGCAGTTTATACCCTAAGGCGTCGGCCGAGCAGTACTTC
>few|-|TRBV4-1|TRBJ1-1
CASSQASGFEAFF
TGCGCCAGCAGCCAAGCATCGGGTTTTGAAGCTTTCTTT
>many|-|TRBV28|TRBJ2-7
CASRFNDYEQYF
TGTGCCAGCAGGTTTAACGACTACGAGCAGTACTTC
>few|-|TRBV2|TRBJ2-2
CASSRQIRTGELFF
TGTGCCAGCTCTAGACAGATCAGGACCGGGGAGCTGTTTTTT